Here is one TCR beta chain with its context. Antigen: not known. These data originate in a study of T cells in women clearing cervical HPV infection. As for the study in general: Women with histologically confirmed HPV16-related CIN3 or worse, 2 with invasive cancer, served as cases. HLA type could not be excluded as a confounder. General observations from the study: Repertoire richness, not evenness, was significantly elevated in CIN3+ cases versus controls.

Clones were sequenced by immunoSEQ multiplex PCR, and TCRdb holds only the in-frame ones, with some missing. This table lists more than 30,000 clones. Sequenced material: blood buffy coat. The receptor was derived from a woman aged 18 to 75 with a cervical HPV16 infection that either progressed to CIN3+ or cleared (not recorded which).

CDR3 bases read: TGCAGTGCTAGAGCCCCTCCGGGACAGGGGACGAACGAG. Translation: CSARAPPGQGTNE. The full CDR3 protein is CSARAPPGQGTNEQYF. The chain uses TRBV20-1 and TRBJ2-7, with 10 bases lining up with TRBD1. The read terminates 3 residues before the CDR3 end, so the remaining end is supplied by the germline J gene. Germline CDR1 DFQATT, CDR2 SNEGSKA (reference sequence). Trimming took 1 base from V and 5 from J; bases not matched to a gene: 11. The CDR3 loop spans 16 amino acids.